These 22 T cell receptor beta chains were all obtained from the same sample, sequenced in a study of sequential checkpoint blockade in melanoma. The treatment denotes: randomized to nivolumab then ipilimumab (arm A) or the reverse (arm B). The method was immunoSEQ multiplex PCR; TCRdb's version includes in-frame clones alone and lacks a portion of them. This sample carries about 10,000 clones, around 28% of them seen once, and the ten largest clones take 20% to 30%. This material consisted of tumor tissue (inferred from file names), taken from a patient given nivolumab and ipilimumab in sequence. These TCRs come from a human donor with melanoma.

At least ten counts were recorded for this clone. The chain has TRBV11-3 and TRBJ2-2, with 9 bases that match TRBD1. Losses at the gene ends were 3 bases for V and 6 bases for J; bases not matched to a gene: 5. The CDR3 has 15 amino acids. Per germline, CDR1 SGHNT and CDR2 YENEEA. The CDR3 here is CASSFRDRVAGELFF. In nucleotides, the CDR3 is TGTGCCAGCAGCTTCCGGGACAGGGTTGCCGGGGAGCTGTTTTTT.

This clone appeared a few times. The chain carries TRBV7-6 and TRBJ2-2; TRBD1 matches 7 bases. The germline V gene has CDR1 SGHVS and CDR2 FNYEAQ. With 4 bases clipped from V and 3 bases from J, the junction kept 2 bases outside the gene matches. CDR3 length: 14 amino acids. In nucleotides, the CDR3 is TGTGCCAGCAGCTCGGGACAGCACACCGGGGAGCTGTTTTTT. Translated, it gives CASSSGQHTGELFF.

This rearrangement joins TRBV6-7 to TRBJ1-2; perhaps TRBD1 as D (6 bases). TRBV6-7 is identified as an open reading frame with a role that is uncertain. This CDR3 spans 11 amino acids. The V end was cut by 8 bases, the J end by 8 bases, with 12 bases between. CDR3 sequence reads: CASQDSRGYTF. CDR3 bases: TGTGCCAGCCAGGACAGCCGAGGCTACACCTTC.

In this sample, this clone turned up a few times. V is TRBV6-8 and J is TRBJ2-7, with D hard to call. Deletions cut 5 bases from V and 6 bases from J, with 11 bases between. This CDR3 has 12 amino acids. The germline V gene encodes CDR1 MNHGY and CDR2 SAAAGT. The CDR3 nucleotides read TGTGCCAGCAGTCCAGAGTGGGGCGAGCAGTACTTC. Protein sequence: CASSPEWGEQYF.

This clone occurred a few times. The rearrangement joins TRBV9 to TRBJ1-4; perhaps TRBD1 as D (5 bases). The V end was cut by 5 bases, the J end by 8 bases, with 19 bases between. Germline V gene lookup returns CDR1 SGDLS and CDR2 YYNGEE. The CDR3 runs to 15 residues. The CDR3 is CASSAVRGVGEKLFF. The CDR3 region has the DNA TGTGCCAGCAGTGCGGTTCGAGGGGTAGGAGAAAAACTGTTTTTT.

This chain connects TRBV19 to TRBJ2-1; 10 bases agree with TRBD1. From germline, CDR1 is LNHDA and CDR2 SQIVND (reference sequence). V lost 3 bases and J lost 10; bases outside the gene matches: 9. This CDR3 spans 15 amino acids. CDR3 bases: TGTGCCAGTAGTATCGCCGGGACAGGGGAATGGGAGCAGTTCTTC. This encodes CASSIAGTGEWEQFF.

The chain uses TRBV30 and TRBJ2-3; D is undetermined. The germline CDR1 and CDR2 sequences are GTSNPN and SVGIG (reference sequence). Trimming took off 2 bases at V and 2 bases at J, with 14 bases between the two ends. The CDR3 has 15 residues. DNA for the CDR3: TGTGCCTGGAGTATTCTTGGGTTAGTCACAGATACGCAGTATTTT. This sequence encodes CAWSILGLVTDTQYF.

The V gene is TRBV11-3, the J gene TRBJ2-3; D possibly corresponds to TRBD2 (5 bases). In germline, CDR1 is SGHNT, CDR2 YENEEA. Trimming stripped 2 bases from V and 4 bases from J, with 10 bases between. The CDR3 consists of 14 residues. CDR3 sequence reads: CASSLLGGSDTQYF. CDR3 DNA: TGTGCCAGCAGCTTATTAGGCGGGTCAGATACGCAGTATTTT.

In this sample, this clone turned up many times. The chain recombines TRBV11-3 with TRBJ2-3, with 11 bases aligning to TRBD2. The V segment lost 2 bases and the J segment 5 bases; nucleotides outside the gene matches: 3. The CDR3 covers 15 residues. CDR1 SGHNT and CDR2 YENEEA come from the germline V gene. The CDR3 coding sequence is TGTGCCAGCAGCTTATTAGCGGGGGGGCTAGATACGCAGTATTTT. It is translated as CASSLLAGGLDTQYF. Together with reference TRBV11-3 and TRBJ2-3, the CDR3 gives the full variable domain: EAGVVQSPRYKIIEKKQPVAFWCNPISGHNTLYWYLQNLGQGPELLIRYENEEAVDDSQLPKDRFSAERLKGVDSTLKIQPAELGDSAVYLCASSLLAGGLDTQYFGPGTRLTVL.

The CDR3, as DNA: TGTGCCAGTAGTAAGCAGGGAAACTATGGCTACACCTTC. This gives the protein CASSKQGNYGYTF. The chain joins TRBV19 to TRBJ1-2; possibly TRBD1 for D (5 bases). The germline V gene has CDR1 LNHDA and CDR2 SQIVND (reference sequence). The CDR3 is 13 residues long. V lost 4 bases and J lost 2, with 8 bases in between.

The chain employs TRBV18 and TRBJ2-2; D not resolved. The CDR3 extends over 14 amino acids. Trimming took off 0 bases at V and 3 bases at J, with 5 bases between the two ends. CDR1 is KGHSH and CDR2 is LQKENI in the germline V gene. The CDR3 here is CASSPPGYTGELFF. The DNA for the CDR3 is TGTGCCAGCTCACCACCAGGGTACACCGGGGAGCTGTTTTTT.

This chain connects TRBV5-1 to TRBJ2-1; no firm D call. CDR3 length equals 14 residues. Looked up from germline, CDR1 is SGHRS and CDR2 is YFSETQ. Trimming removed 2 bases at V and 2 bases at J, with 8 bases between. The CDR3 loop reads CASSFDKTYNEQFF. Here the CDR3 DNA reads TGCGCCAGCAGCTTTGACAAGACCTACAATGAGCAGTTCTTC.

This chain links TRBV11-3 with TRBJ2-5; D is perhaps TRBD2 (7 bases). V gave up 1 base and J gave up 1 base, with 13 bases separating them. The CDR3 is 16 amino acids. CDR1 SGHNT and CDR2 YENEEA come from the germline V gene. The CDR3 here is CASSLVRGAFQETQYF. Here the CDR3 DNA reads TGTGCCAGCAGCTTAGTTCGGGGGGCTTTCCAAGAGACCCAGTACTTC.

The rearrangement uses TRBV30 and TRBJ2-7; D is perhaps TRBD1 (6 bases). The CDR3 runs to 13 residues. Deletions cut 4 bases from V and 9 bases from J, with 19 bases between. Germline V gene sequence: CDR1 GTSNPN, CDR2 SVGIG (reference sequence). The CDR3 nucleotides are TGTGCCTGGAAGGGCAGCCAAAAAGGGGGGCAGTACTTC. It specifies CAWKGSQKGGQYF.

This clone occurred a few times. The CDR3 DNA reads TGTGCCAGCAGCCCAAGGGGGACAGGGGATTACGAGCAGTACTTC. Its protein is CASSPRGTGDYEQYF. V and J are TRBV6-8 and TRBJ2-7; 10 bases fit TRBD1. Germline V CDR1 and CDR2: MNHGY, SAAAGT. V was clipped by 6 bases and J by 4 bases; unmatched bases: 9. This CDR3 contains 15 residues.

This clone came up a few times. CDR3 sequence reads: CASSQDGAQHGDGYTF. The CDR3 DNA is TGCGCCAGCAGCCAAGATGGAGCTCAACATGGTGATGGCTACACCTTC. The chain is built from TRBV1 and TRBJ1-2. TRBV1 is a pseudogene segment. CDR3 length: 16 amino acids.

The rearrangement links TRBV6-8 to TRBJ2-2; D is perhaps TRBD1 (6 bases). Looked up from germline, CDR1 is MNHGY and CDR2 is SAAAGT. V was trimmed by 1 base and J by 7 bases, leaving 13 bases between them. CDR3 length: 15 amino acids. CDR3 in amino acids: CASSYFTGFSGELFF. CDR3 bases: TGTGCCAGCAGTTACTTCACAGGGTTTAGCGGGGAGCTGTTTTTT.

Relative to its sample, this clone is medium-sized. The chain joins TRBV11-3 to TRBJ2-1; TRBD1 might be the D (5 bases). The germline V gene encodes CDR1 SGHNT and CDR2 YENEEA. This CDR3 region has 14 residues. Trimming shortened V by 3 bases and J by 2 bases, and 8 bases separated the two germline ends. In DNA form, the CDR3 reads TGTGCCAGCAGCTTGGCGACAGCCTACAATGAGCAGTTCTTC. This translates into CASSLATAYNEQFF.

This clone was observed a few times. The gene calls are TRBV5-1 and TRBJ2-3; D might be TRBD1 (6 bases). The CDR3 is made up of 14 amino acids. Trimming removed 4 bases at V and 4 bases at J, with 13 bases between. The germline gives CDR1 SGHRS, CDR2 YFSETQ. The CDR3 DNA reads TGCGCCAGCAGCGCGAGACAGGCGGCAGATACGCAGTATTTT. It is translated as CASSARQAADTQYF.

V is TRBV30 and J is TRBJ2-5, with D possibly TRBD2 on 5 matching bases. Germline CDR1 reads GTSNPN; CDR2 reads SVGIG (reference sequence). The V and J ends lost 0 bases and 7 bases respectively, with 18 bases between them. CDR3 length: 15 amino acids. The CDR3 sequence is CAWSVSGTNAGTQYF. CDR3 nucleotide sequence: TGTGCCTGGAGTGTAAGTGGCACCAACGCGGGGACCCAGTACTTC. The full variable domain, its missing parts supplied by reference TRBV30 and TRBJ2-5, is SQTIHQWPATLVQPVGSPLSLECTVEGTSNPNLYWYRQAAGRGLQLLFYSVGIGQISSEVPQNLSASRPQDRQFILSSKKLLLSDSGFYLCAWSVSGTNAGTQYFGPGTRLLVL.

This clone was counted a few times. This chain joins TRBV6-8 and TRBJ2-7; 10 bases match TRBD2. The CDR3 has 18 amino acids. The junction had 10 bases not matched to a gene; V was cut back by 0 bases and J by 2 bases. Germline V CDR1 and CDR2: MNHGY, SAAAGT. The CDR3 sequence: CASSYSLLSGGSPYEQYF. The CDR3 nucleotides are TGTGCCAGCAGTTACTCTCTCCTTAGCGGGGGGTCCCCCTACGAGCAGTACTTC.

In its sample, this clone is medium-sized. The J gene is TRBJ2-5, the V gene TRBV6-7; D is uncertain. TRBV6-7 is placed among ORFs of uncertain function. The length of the CDR3 is 11 residues. V gave up 2 bases and J gave up 4 bases, with 2 bases separating them. The DNA of the CDR3 is TGTGCCAGCAGTTACGGAGAGACCCAGTACTTC. This translates into CASSYGETQYF.